This T cell receptor beta chain is from a study of shared clonotypes between healthy human individuals. In the study overall: CD4 naive and CD4 memory each took three plates per donor, while CD8 naive took two and CD8 memory one.

J lost 15 bases, V lost 4 bases, and 16 bases had no gene match. Germline CDR1 SGHDT, CDR2 YYEEEE. The CDR3 totals 14 residues. In the study's own analysis: In the immunoSEQ data, sequences were junction-only and lacked quality scores, so filtering differed. Sequenced by immunoSEQ multiplex PCR; TCRdb stores in-frame clones only, minus some. V and J calls and clone size follow that table, whereas D and trimming were derived from the DNA. This table has under 1,100,000 clones, around 76% appearing once. V and J are TRBV5-6 and TRBJ2-1, with 7 nucleotides matching TRBD1. The sample taken for sequencing was memory CD4+ T cells sorted from blood. The subset was: CD45RA-negative fraction. The TCR sequence derives from a man in his late teens or twenties in good health. Written as DNA, the CDR3 is TGTGCCAGCAGCCTGGATAGTCGGGCGGCAGGGGGGTTCTTC. This encodes CASSLDSRAAGGFF.